What follows are 18 T cell receptor beta chains derived from one specimen sequenced in a study of blood T cell repertoires in COVID-19. TCRdb's table, derived via immunoSEQ multiplex PCR, lists solely in-frame clones and lacks some. The table shows roughly 39,000 clones, with 90% occurring only once. Sequences were obtained from peripheral blood. The receptors shown here come from a human donor in a cohort sampled during active COVID-19.

This clone was seen a single time. V is TRBV11-2 and J is TRBJ2-1, with 7 bases aligning to TRBD1. Germline V gene lookup returns CDR1 SGHAT and CDR2 FQNNGV. CDR3 length equals 16 residues. Trimming took 5 bases from V and 2 from J; bases not matched to a gene: 9. The CDR3 here is CASSLGQLNAYNEQFF. The CDR3 DNA is TGTGCCAGCAGCCTGGGACAGTTGAACGCCTACAATGAGCAGTTCTTC. The full variable domain, rest sourced from reference TRBV11-2 and TRBJ2-1, is EAGVAQSPRYKIIEKRQSVAFWCNPISGHATLYWYQQILGQGPKLLIQFQNNGVVDDSQLPKDRFSAERLKGVDSTLKIQPAKLEDSAVYLCASSLGQLNAYNEQFFGPGTRLTVL.

The chain recombines TRBV19 with TRBJ1-6; perhaps TRBD1 as D (5 bases). The CDR3 length is 13 residues. The germline CDR1 and CDR2 sequences are LNHDA and SQIVND (reference sequence). V was cut by 7 bases and J by 7 bases, with 11 bases left in between. The DNA of the CDR3 is TGTGCCAGTACTGAGACAGTAAATTCACCCCTCCACTTT. This encodes CASTETVNSPLHF.

The chain is built from TRBV30 and TRBJ1-5, with 7 nucleotides matching TRBD1. There are 17 residues in the CDR3. Germline CDR1 reads GTSNPN; CDR2 reads SVGIG (reference sequence). Trimming took 2 bases from V and 3 from J; bases not matched to a gene: 13. The CDR3 loop is CAWSPRTGTATNQPQHF. In DNA, the CDR3 is TGTGCCTGGAGTCCCCGAACCGGGACAGCAACCAATCAGCCCCAGCATTTT. Combining the CDR3 with reference TRBV30 and TRBJ1-5 gives the whole variable domain SQTIHQWPATLVQPVGSPLSLECTVEGTSNPNLYWYRQAAGRGLQLLFYSVGIGQISSEVPQNLSASRPQDRQFILSSKKLLLSDSGFYLCAWSPRTGTATNQPQHFGDGTRLSIL.

The rearrangement joins TRBV2 to TRBJ1-5; 7 bases match TRBD1. Germline values: CDR1 SNHLY, CDR2 FYNNEI. J gave up 0 bases and V 5 bases, and 4 bases lay outside the gene matches. The CDR3 length is 15 residues. CDR3 residues: CASSPTGYSNQPQHF. CDR3 nucleotide sequence: TGTGCCAGCAGTCCGACAGGGTATAGCAATCAGCCCCAGCATTTT.

The gene calls are TRBV15 and TRBJ1-2; weak D call: TRBD1 (6 bases). Germline V lookup: CDR1 LNHNV, CDR2 YYDKDF (reference sequence). The CDR3 runs to 17 residues. V was trimmed by 3 bases and J by 7 bases, leaving 24 bases between them. The DNA for the CDR3 is TGTGCCACCAGCAGGGCCCCGGTCGGGGGGCAAATGGGTGGCTACACCTTC. Translation: CATSRAPVGGQMGGYTF.

This chain connects TRBV6-1 to TRBJ1-2; no clear D gene. V lost 2 bases and J 4 bases, leaving 11 bases between the germline ends. Per the germline V gene, CDR1 is MNHNS and CDR2 is SASEGT. The length of the CDR3 is 14 residues. The CDR3 DNA sequence: TGTGCCAGCAGTGAAAGGGAGGGAGCCTATGGCTACACCTTC. This sequence encodes CASSEREGAYGYTF.

J is TRBJ2-5 and V is TRBV7-9; 7 bases line up with TRBD2. Germline CDR1 and CDR2: SEHNR and FQNEAQ (reference sequence). CDR3 size: 16 residues. The ends lost 4 bases at V and 2 bases at J; junction bases unmatched: 10. The CDR3 nucleotides read TGTGCCAGCAGCTCGATGGGGAGGGCCGGGCAAGAGACCCAGTACTTC. Its translation: CASSSMGRAGQETQYF.

J is TRBJ1-6 and V is TRBV30, with TRBD1 matching over 7 bases. The CDR3 is 13 amino acids. CDR1 and CDR2 (germline): GTSNPN, SVGIG (reference sequence). V dropped 1 base and J dropped 7; count of bases not matched to a gene: 1. The CDR3 sequence is CAWSGTGNSPLHF. DNA of the CDR3: TGTGCCTGGAGTGGGACAGGCAATTCACCCCTCCACTTT.

J is TRBJ2-1 and V is TRBV3-1 (or the pseudogene TRBV3-2); D is uncertain. Trimming took off 1 base at V and 2 bases at J, with 12 bases between the two ends. CDR1 is LGHDT, CDR2 YNNKEL, per germline (reference sequence). The CDR3 has 16 residues. DNA for the CDR3: TGTGCCAGCAGCCAAGGAGGTAATAGTACCTACAATGAGCAGTTCTTC. Its translation is CASSQGGNSTYNEQFF.

V and J are TRBV28 and TRBJ2-2; TRBD1 matches 9 bases. This CDR3 has 14 residues. Germline lookup yields CDR1 MDHEN and CDR2 SYDVKM. The V gene end was trimmed by 6 bases and the J gene end by 1 base; junction bases not matched to a gene: 0. The CDR3 DNA reads TGTGCCAGCAGGGGACAGGGGAACACCGGGGAGCTGTTTTTT. This gives the protein CASRGQGNTGELFF. Supplemented by reference TRBV28 and TRBJ2-2, the full variable domain reads DVKVTQSSRYLVKRTGEKVFLECVQDMDHENMFWYRQDPGLGLRLIYFSYDVKMKEKGDIPEGYSVSREKKERFSLILESASTNQTSMYLCASRGQGNTGELFFGEGSRLTVL.

The rearrangement joins TRBV6-2 or TRBV6-3 to TRBJ2-2, with 11 bases identical to TRBD1. The J segment lost 5 bases and the V segment lost 6 bases, leaving 5 bases of the junction unmatched. The CDR3 contains 15 residues. Germline assignment: CDR1 MNHEY and CDR2 SVGEGT. The CDR3 is CASSLGQGATGELFF. The CDR3 DNA reads as TGTGCCAGCAGCCTTGGACAGGGGGCAACCGGGGAGCTGTTTTTT.

This rearrangement joins TRBV23-1 to TRBJ2-5; 8 positions agree with TRBD1. TRBV23-1 is marked as an open reading frame, function uncertain. The V and J ends lost 6 bases and 5 bases, in that order; junction bases with no gene match: 29. The CDR3 contains 21 residues. CDR3: CASRQTNRTFFCRTGSETQYF. The CDR3 nucleotides are TGCGCCAGCAGACAAACCAATAGGACATTTTTTTGTAGGACAGGGAGTGAGACCCAGTACTTC.

The chain combines TRBV3-1 (or the pseudogene TRBV3-2) with TRBJ1-4; 7 bases are shared with TRBD1. The CDR3 consists of 15 residues. J lost 0 bases, V lost 6 bases, and 4 bases had no gene match. CDR1 and CDR2 (germline): LGHDT, YNNKEL (reference sequence). This CDR3 reads CASRQGTATNEKLFF. The CDR3 DNA follows: TGTGCCAGCAGGCAGGGGACAGCAACTAATGAAAAACTGTTTTTT.

This chain joins TRBV4-3 and TRBJ1-2, with D perhaps TRBD1 (5 bases). This CDR3 has 15 amino acids. The germline V gene has CDR1 LGHNA and CDR2 YSLEER. Trimming pared 4 bases from V and 5 bases from J, leaving 17 bases between. CDR3 sequence reads: CASSPGDRTTYGYTF. CDR3 in DNA: TGCGCCAGCAGCCCCGGCGACAGAACGACTTATGGCTACACCTTC.

The genes are TRBV7-9 and TRBJ1-1, with unresolved D. V was pared by 1 base and J by 6 bases, with 9 bases between. Germline lookup yields CDR1 SEHNR and CDR2 FQNEAQ (reference sequence). CDR3 size: 13 residues. The CDR3 DNA reads TGTGCCAGCAGCTTAGTCCTGGGCTCTGAAGCTTTCTTT. It is translated as CASSLVLGSEAFF.

This chain connects TRBV4-2 to TRBJ1-2; 9 bases fit TRBD1. Germline V gene lookup returns CDR1 LGHNA and CDR2 YNFKEQ. This CDR3 contains 14 residues. Unmatched junction bases numbered 2, after V lost 2 bases and J lost 4 bases. CDR3 region: CASSQPDRGYGYTF. CDR3 sequence (DNA): TGTGCCAGCAGCCAACCGGACAGGGGCTATGGCTACACCTTC.

This clone was counted a single time. The genes are TRBV19 and TRBJ2-5; no clear D gene. Trimming shortened V by 9 bases and J by 4 bases, and 6 bases separated the two germline ends. This CDR3 contains 10 residues. The germline V gene encodes CDR1 LNHDA and CDR2 SQIVND (reference sequence). CDR3 protein: CARALETQYF. As DNA, the CDR3 is TGTGCCAGAGCGCTAGAGACCCAGTACTTC.

The chain carries TRBV30 and TRBJ1-1; maybe TRBD1 (5 bases). The germline CDR1 and CDR2 sequences are GTSNPN and SVGIG (reference sequence). Trimming left V 1 base short and J 1 base short, with 13 bases between. The CDR3 extends over 15 amino acids. The CDR3 nucleotides read TGTGCCTGGAGTGAGGGCAGGGCGAGGAACACTGAAGCTTTCTTT. The encoded protein is CAWSEGRARNTEAFF.